The next 27 T cell receptor beta chains were all read from a single sample in a study of T cell repertoires in cytomegalovirus infection. Antigens for these TCRs are unknown. Via MiXCR, TCRdb re-called the reads, giving one row per CDR3 protein. The sample consists of fewer than 1,000,000 distinct CDR3 sequences, approximately 31% of them appearing once. The sequenced sample was cultured CD8+ T cells from PBMCs, obtained from culture after CMV antigen stimulation. These receptors originate from a human donor in good health (CMV status not recorded). Some clones in this sample may be carry-over from other donors' samples.

The sample holds a few counts of this clonotype. Written as DNA, the CDR3 is TGTGCCAGCAGCGGGGGAATGGTCACCGGGGAGCTGTTTTTT. Protein sequence: CASSGGMVTGELFF. The rearrangement links TRBV5-4 to TRBJ2-2; either TRBD1 or TRBD2 may supply D (5 bases each). V lost 4 bases to trimming and J lost 4 bases, with 11 bases between them. CDR1 and CDR2 from the germline V gene are SGHNT and YYREEE (reference sequence). This CDR3 has 14 amino acids.

The rearrangement joins TRBV7-6 to TRBJ2-3, with a weak D call TRBD2 (5 bases). The CDR3 has 12 amino acids. CDR1 and CDR2 (germline): SGHVS, FNYEAQ. CDR3 DNA sequence: TGTGCAGGGAGATATTTCACAGATACGCAGTATTTT. Its translation is CAGRYFTDTQYF.

In this sample, this clonotype turned up a few times. Written as DNA, the CDR3 is TGTGCCATCAGGACTAGCGGGTACAATGAGCAGTTCTTC. Protein sequence: CAIRTSGYNEQFF. J is TRBJ2-1 and V is TRBV10-3; TRBD2 matches 10 bases. Per germline, CDR1 ENHRY and CDR2 SYGVKD. This CDR3 is built from 13 residues. J gave up 4 bases and V 6 bases, and 0 bases lay outside the gene matches.

The chain carries TRBV4-1 and TRBJ2-3; no firm D call. V lost 3 bases and J lost 2, with 12 bases in between. Germline V gives CDR1 MGHRA, CDR2 YSYEKL. This CDR3 has 15 amino acids. Here the CDR3 reads CASSHGHRATDTQYF. The CDR3 DNA is TGCGCCAGCAGCCACGGCCACAGAGCCACAGATACGCAGTATTTT.

The chain combines TRBV12-3 or TRBV12-4 with TRBJ2-2; possibly TRBD1 for D (6 bases). V gave up 10 bases and J gave up 1 base, with 19 bases separating them. The CDR3 spans 16 residues. The CDR3 sequence: CATDMAVTGNTGELFF. The CDR3, as DNA: TGTGCCACAGATATGGCCGTGACAGGGAACACCGGGGAGCTGTTTTTT.

V and J are TRBV13 and TRBJ1-1, with a tentative D call TRBD1 (5 bases). Trimming pared 4 bases from V and 1 base from J, leaving 16 bases between. CDR3 length equals 16 residues. Germline V lookup: CDR1 PRHDT, CDR2 FYEKMQ (reference sequence). The chain's CDR3 is CASSSQFLTGNTEAFF. CDR3 DNA: TGTGCCAGCAGCTCCCAGTTCCTCACAGGGAACACTGAAGCTTTCTTT. The whole variable domain, remainder taken from reference TRBV13 and TRBJ1-1, is AAGVIQSPRHLIKEKRETATLKCYPIPRHDTVYWYQQGPGQDPQFLISFYEKMQSDKGSIPDRFSAQQFSDYHSELNMSSLELGDSALYFCASSSQFLTGNTEAFFGQGTRLTVV.

Here the CDR3 reads CASSPGGGGRGNTEAFF. CDR3 bases: TGTGCCAGCAGTCCAGGCGGGGGAGGGCGGGGCAACACTGAAGCTTTCTTT. This chain uses TRBV7-8 with TRBJ1-1; weak D call: TRBD1 (5 bases). From germline, CDR1 is SGHVS and CDR2 FQNEAQ. The CDR3 consists of 17 residues. Trimming cost V 6 bases and J 2 bases, with 22 bases left between them.

This clonotype was picked up many times. This rearrangement joins TRBV6-2 or TRBV6-3 to TRBJ1-2; D remains unclear. This CDR3 has 12 amino acids. V was clipped by 8 bases and J by 2 bases, with 9 bases between them. The V gene's germline CDR1 is MNHEY and CDR2 SVGEGT. The CDR3 sequence: CASEGRNYGYTF. The CDR3 coding sequence is TGTGCCAGCGAAGGGAGAAACTATGGCTACACCTTC.

A few counts support this clonotype. The rearrangement links TRBV27 to TRBJ1-5; a possible D gene is TRBD1 (5 bases). CDR3 size: 17 residues. Trimming cost V 6 bases and J 2 bases, with 20 bases left between them. Germline CDR1 and CDR2: MNHEY and SMNVEV (reference sequence). The CDR3 protein is CASSLQGPPKRNQPQHF. In DNA, the CDR3 is TGTGCCAGCAGCCTCCAGGGTCCTCCAAAACGCAATCAGCCCCAGCATTTT.

This clonotype was counted between two and nine times. V gene TRBV6-1 combines with J gene TRBJ2-1, with TRBD2 as a possible D gene (6 bases). Looked up from germline, CDR1 is MNHNS and CDR2 is SASEGT. The ends were cut back, 5 bases at V and 2 bases at J, with 16 bases in the middle. The CDR3 runs 16 residues. The CDR3 sequence is CASSPASDPTYNEQFF. The CDR3 DNA reads TGTGCCAGCAGTCCCGCTAGCGACCCAACCTACAATGAGCAGTTCTTC.

The V call is TRBV5-6, the J call TRBJ1-1, with D tentatively TRBD1 (5 bases). There are 15 residues in the CDR3. Trimming removed 4 bases at V and 5 bases at J, with 18 bases between. Germline V CDR1 and CDR2: SGHDT, YYEEEE. CDR3 sequence (DNA): TGTGCCAGCAGCCTCAAGGAAGCTCACAGGACTGAAGCTTTCTTT. It encodes CASSLKEAHRTEAFF.

A remark on this clonotype: Given a much more abundant clone one base away, this may be a read error. V usage is TRBV7-9 and J usage is TRBJ2-5; D perhaps matches TRBD2 (5 bases). V lost 4 bases and J 5 bases, leaving 23 bases between the germline ends. Germline assignment: CDR1 SEHNR and CDR2 FQNEAQ (reference sequence). The CDR3 totals 17 residues. The CDR3 is CASSWLPGSENLETQYF. CDR3 nucleotide sequence: TGTGCCAGCAGCTGGCTCCCGGGATCGGAGAATTTGGAGACCCAGTACTTC.

J is TRBJ2-4 and V is TRBV25-1, with unresolved D. Trimming cost V 6 bases and J 0 bases, with 18 bases left between them. Germline V gene lookup returns CDR1 MGHDK and CDR2 SYGVNS. The CDR3 length is 17 residues. This chain's CDR3 is CASRNPPTPLAKNIQYF. The CDR3 DNA is TGTGCCAGCAGGAACCCCCCGACACCTCTAGCCAAAAACATTCAGTACTTC.

The J gene is TRBJ2-2, the V gene TRBV14; D gene uncertain. V was trimmed by 3 bases and J by 3 bases, leaving 11 bases between them. CDR3 length equals 15 residues. In germline, CDR1 is SGHDN, CDR2 FVKESK. Here the CDR3 reads CASSQRIGHTGELFF. CDR3 DNA: TGTGCCAGCAGCCAGCGTATCGGGCACACCGGGGAGCTGTTTTTT.

This chain uses TRBV24-1 with TRBJ2-1, with D perhaps TRBD2 (5 bases). The ends were cut back, 0 bases at V and 7 bases at J, with 15 bases in the middle. Germline assignment: CDR1 KGHDR and CDR2 SFDVKD. The CDR3 loop spans 16 amino acids. The CDR3 DNA sequence: TGTGCCACCAGTGATTTGGCGGGCACAACCCTTAATGAGCAGTTCTTC. This translates into CATSDLAGTTLNEQFF.

The chain carries TRBV14 and TRBJ1-1, with 9 bases identical to TRBD1. The germline gives CDR1 SGHDN, CDR2 FVKESK. This CDR3 is built from 16 residues. Unmatched junction bases numbered 7, after V lost 4 bases and J lost 1 base. CDR3 loop: CASSPDRGWENTEAFF. CDR3 sequence (DNA): TGTGCCAGCAGCCCGGACAGGGGATGGGAGAACACTGAAGCTTTCTTT.

There are many counts of this clonotype. This chain joins TRBV7-2 and TRBJ1-5; 7 bases agree with TRBD1. This CDR3 comprises 18 residues. The V gene end was trimmed by 2 bases and the J gene end by 2 bases; junction bases not matched to a gene: 12. The germline V gene has CDR1 SGHTA and CDR2 FQGNSA. CDR3 in DNA: TGTGCCAGCAGCTTACGGTGGACAGGCCGGACCGGCAATCAGCCCCAGCATTTT. It encodes CASSLRWTGRTGNQPQHF.

The rearrangement uses TRBV27 and TRBJ1-5, with D possibly being TRBD1 (5 bases). Germline V gives CDR1 MNHEY, CDR2 SMNVEV (reference sequence). Trimming left V 3 bases short and J 7 bases short, with 13 bases between. CDR3 length equals 14 residues. The CDR3 coding sequence is TGTGCCAGCAGTTTTGGGGGTTTCGACCAGCCCCAGCATTTT. Residues: CASSFGGFDQPQHF.

This chain joins TRBV19 and TRBJ2-7; D is undetermined. V was trimmed by 1 base and J by 3 bases, leaving 7 bases between them. In germline, CDR1 is LNHDA, CDR2 SQIVND (reference sequence). The CDR3 is 13 amino acids. CDR3 region: CASSIARNYEQYF. The CDR3 DNA is TGTGCCAGTAGTATAGCCAGAAACTACGAGCAGTACTTC.

The chain has TRBV15 and TRBJ1-1; D gene uncertain. The length of the CDR3 is 12 residues. Germline V lookup: CDR1 LNHNV, CDR2 YYDKDF (reference sequence). Between the trimmed V and J ends, which lost 6 bases and 0 bases, there was a span of 5 bases. The CDR3 sequence is CATRQVNTEAFF. The CDR3 nucleotides are TGTGCCACCAGGCAGGTGAACACTGAAGCTTTCTTT.

The chain recombines TRBV15 with TRBJ2-7; no clear D gene. V gave up 1 base and J gave up 5 bases, with 15 bases separating them. The CDR3 consists of 15 residues. The germline V gene has CDR1 LNHNV and CDR2 YYDKDF (reference sequence). The CDR3 nucleotides read TGTGCCACCAGCAGAGCGGAAGGCAGGATAAACGAGCAGTACTTC. It specifies CATSRAEGRINEQYF.

The chain is built from TRBV7-9 and TRBJ1-4; D is unresolved. The CDR3 runs to 14 residues. Germline loops: CDR1 SEHNR, CDR2 FQNEAQ (reference sequence). Trimming pared 3 bases from V and 7 bases from J, leaving 12 bases between. The CDR3 DNA reads as TGTGCCAGCAGCTTTCAAGGGCGTGGTGAAAAACTGTTTTTT. Residues: CASSFQGRGEKLFF.

This clonotype came up a few times. V usage is TRBV11-2 and J usage is TRBJ2-5, with D maybe TRBD2 (5 bases). Germline values: CDR1 SGHAT, CDR2 FQNNGV. Trimming removed 0 bases at V and 2 bases at J, with 10 bases between. CDR3 length equals 15 residues. Here the CDR3 DNA reads TGTGCCAGCAGCTTAGATAGCGCGGTTCAAGAGACCCAGTACTTC. This sequence encodes CASSLDSAVQETQYF.

The V gene is TRBV12-3 or TRBV12-4, the J gene TRBJ2-2, with a possible D match to TRBD2 (7 bases). The V and J ends lost 7 bases and 6 bases respectively, with 15 bases between them. The CDR3 contains 14 residues. The DNA for the CDR3 is TGTGCCAGCACCGGGGGCCGGGAGGCCGGGGAGCTGTTTTTT. Its translation is CASTGGREAGELFF.

This clonotype came up many times. The chain has TRBV7-8 and TRBJ2-7, with TRBD1 matching 8 bases. The V gene's germline CDR1 is SGHVS and CDR2 FQNEAQ. The CDR3 covers 15 residues. V gave up 0 bases and J gave up 6 bases; unmatched junction bases: 7. This CDR3 is CASSLASQGAGEQYV. The CDR3 coding sequence is TGTGCCAGCAGCTTAGCGTCGCAGGGGGCGGGCGAGCAGTACGTC.

The chain is built from TRBV5-4 and TRBJ2-2, with D perhaps matching TRBD1 (5 bases). V lost 2 bases to trimming and J lost 4 bases, with 12 bases between them. The CDR3 has 15 residues. Germline CDR1 is SGHNT and CDR2 is YYREEE (reference sequence). The CDR3 region is CASSLHDRATGELFF. CDR3 bases: TGTGCCAGCAGCTTACACGACAGAGCCACCGGGGAGCTGTTTTTT.

This rearrangement joins TRBV12-3 or TRBV12-4 to TRBJ2-4, with D hard to call. V lost 8 bases, J lost 0 bases, and 11 bases lay in between. CDR3 length equals 14 residues. CDR3 region: CASLSYQAKNIQYF. CDR3 nucleotides: TGTGCCAGCCTTTCCTACCAAGCCAAAAACATTCAGTACTTC.